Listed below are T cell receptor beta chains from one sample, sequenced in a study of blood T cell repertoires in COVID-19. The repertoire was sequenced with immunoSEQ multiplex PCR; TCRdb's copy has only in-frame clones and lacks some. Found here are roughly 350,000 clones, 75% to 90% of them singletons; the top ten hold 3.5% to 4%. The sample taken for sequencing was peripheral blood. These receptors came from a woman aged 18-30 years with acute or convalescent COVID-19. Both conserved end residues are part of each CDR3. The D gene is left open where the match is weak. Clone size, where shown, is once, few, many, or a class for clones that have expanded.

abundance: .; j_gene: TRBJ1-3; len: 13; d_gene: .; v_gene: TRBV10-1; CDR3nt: TGCGCCAGCAGGGTACACTCTGGAAACACCATATATTTT; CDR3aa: CASRVHSGNTIYF
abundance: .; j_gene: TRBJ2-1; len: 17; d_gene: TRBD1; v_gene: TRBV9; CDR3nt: TGTGCCAGCAGCAAAAGGGGGTCGGGGACAGAAGCAGGTGAGCAGTTCTTC; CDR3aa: CASSKRGSGTEAGEQFF
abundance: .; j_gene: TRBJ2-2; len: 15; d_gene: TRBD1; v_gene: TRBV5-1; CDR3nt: TGCGCCAGCAGCATAGGACAGGAGCAGACCGGGGAGCTGTTTTTT; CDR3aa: CASSIGQEQTGELFF
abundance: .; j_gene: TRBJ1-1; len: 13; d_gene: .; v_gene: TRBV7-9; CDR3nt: TGTGCCAGCAGCCGAGCGGGATGGACGGAAGCTTTCTTT; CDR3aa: CASSRAGWTEAFF
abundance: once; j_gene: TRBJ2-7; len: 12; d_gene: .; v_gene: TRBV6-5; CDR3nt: TGTGCCAGCAGCCGGGACAACTACGAGCAGTACTTC; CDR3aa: CASSRDNYEQYF
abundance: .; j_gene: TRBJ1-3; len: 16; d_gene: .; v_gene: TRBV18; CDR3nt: TGTGCCAGCTCACCCTCACTCCCGAGCTCTGGAAACACCATATATTTT; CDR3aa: CASSPSLPSSGNTIYF
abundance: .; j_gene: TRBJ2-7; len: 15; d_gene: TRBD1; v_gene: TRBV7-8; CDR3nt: TGTGCCAGCAGCTCGAGTCCGGGACAGTTTTACGAGCAGTACTTC; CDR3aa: CASSSSPGQFYEQYF
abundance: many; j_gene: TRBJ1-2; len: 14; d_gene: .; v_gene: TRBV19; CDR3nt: TGTGCCAGTAGTATTGGCGGCTCGAACTATGGCTACACCTTC; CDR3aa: CASSIGGSNYGYTF
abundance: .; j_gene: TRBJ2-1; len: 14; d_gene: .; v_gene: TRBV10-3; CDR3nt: TGTGCCATCGGGTCGGGACTTCTATACAATGAGCAGTTCTTC; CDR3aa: CAIGSGLLYNEQFF
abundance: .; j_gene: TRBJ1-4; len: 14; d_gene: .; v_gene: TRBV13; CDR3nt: TGTGCCAGCAGCTTAGGTGCGGGGAGTCAAAAACTGTTTTTT; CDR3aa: CASSLGAGSQKLFF
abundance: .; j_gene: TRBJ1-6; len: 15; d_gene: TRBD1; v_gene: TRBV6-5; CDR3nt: TGTGCCAGCAGTTTAACAGGGGGAAGAAATTCACCCCTCCACTTT; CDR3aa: CASSLTGGRNSPLHF
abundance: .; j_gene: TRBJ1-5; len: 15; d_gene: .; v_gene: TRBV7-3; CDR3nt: TGTGCCAGCAGCCTCGACAGTTTCAGCAATCAGCCCCAGCATTTT; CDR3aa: CASSLDSFSNQPQHF
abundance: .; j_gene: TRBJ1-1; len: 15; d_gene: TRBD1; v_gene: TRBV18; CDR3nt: TGTGCCAGCTCACTATGGACAGGAATGAACACTGAAGCTTTCTTT; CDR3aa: CASSLWTGMNTEAFF
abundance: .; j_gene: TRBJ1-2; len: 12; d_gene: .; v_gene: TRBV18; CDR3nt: TGTGCCAGCTCACCAAGGGGGAATGGCTACACCTTC; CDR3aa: CASSPRGNGYTF
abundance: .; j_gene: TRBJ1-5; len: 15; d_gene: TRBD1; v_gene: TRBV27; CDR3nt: TGTGCCAGCAGTTTATCAGGGGGCAACAATCAGCCCCAGCATTTT; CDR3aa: CASSLSGGNNQPQHF
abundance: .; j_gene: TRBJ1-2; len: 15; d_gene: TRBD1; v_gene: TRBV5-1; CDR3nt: TGCGCCAGCAGCTTGGCAGGGACAGCTAACTATGGCTACACCTTC; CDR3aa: CASSLAGTANYGYTF
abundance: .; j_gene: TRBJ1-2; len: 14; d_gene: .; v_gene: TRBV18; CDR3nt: TGTGCCAGCTCACCTGGGGATACAGGAGCCGGCTACACCTTC; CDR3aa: CASSPGDTGAGYTF
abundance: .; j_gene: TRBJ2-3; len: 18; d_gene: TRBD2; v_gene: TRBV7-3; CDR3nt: TGTGCCAGCAGCTTAAGGCTAGCGGGAGAGAGGAGCACAGATACGCAGTATTTT; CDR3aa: CASSLRLAGERSTDTQYF
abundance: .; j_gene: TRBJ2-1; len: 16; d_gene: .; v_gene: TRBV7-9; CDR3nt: TGTGCCAGCAGCGCTATGGGACTGGACTCCTACAATGAGCAGTTCTTC; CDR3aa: CASSAMGLDSYNEQFF
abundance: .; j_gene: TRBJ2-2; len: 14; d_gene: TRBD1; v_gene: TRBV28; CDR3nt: TGTGCCAGCAGCTCGAGGACAGGGGCCGGGGAGCTGTTTTTT; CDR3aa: CASSSRTGAGELFF
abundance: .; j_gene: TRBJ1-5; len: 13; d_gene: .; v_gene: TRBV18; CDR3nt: TGTGCCAGCTCACCACGGAGGGATCAGCCCCAGCATTTT; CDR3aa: CASSPRRDQPQHF
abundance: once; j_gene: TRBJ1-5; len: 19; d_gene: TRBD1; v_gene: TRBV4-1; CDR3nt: TGCGCCAGCAGCCACGGCAGGGGGCGAGGTCCATATCGCAATCAGCCCCAGCATTTT; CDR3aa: CASSHGRGRGPYRNQPQHF
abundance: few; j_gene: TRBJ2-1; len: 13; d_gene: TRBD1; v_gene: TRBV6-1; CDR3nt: TGTGCCAGCAGTGAAAGATCAGGGGGTGTTCAGTTCTTC; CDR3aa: CASSERSGGVQFF